Listed here are 12 T cell receptor beta chains from one sample, sequenced in a study of cytomegalovirus exposure and HLA in healthy donors. PCR used 60 Vbeta primers and 13 Jbeta primers. Only in-frame clones appear in the TCRdb table, and some are missing; sequencing was by immunoSEQ multiplex PCR. The sample lists 95,000 to 100,000 clones; roughly 76% were seen once. The sample comprised PBMCs. The source is a human donor in good health.

This clone appeared once. The chain links TRBV10-3 to TRBJ2-4; TRBD2 matches 7 bases. The CDR3 loop spans 16 amino acids. Trimming cost V 0 bases and J 4 bases; bases outside gene matches: 6. Germline V gives CDR1 ENHRY, CDR2 SYGVKD. The CDR3 is CAISESIRGGKNIQYF. Written as DNA, the CDR3 is TGTGCCATCAGTGAGTCGATCCGGGGAGGGAAAAACATTCAGTACTTC.

The rearrangement joins TRBV9 to TRBJ2-5, with TRBD1 identical over 9 bases. CDR1 and CDR2 from the germline V gene are SGDLS and YYNGEE. The CDR3 extends over 16 amino acids. The ends lost 0 bases at V and 1 base at J; junction bases unmatched: 4. The CDR3 nucleotides read TGTGCCAGCAGCGTAGGGGACAGGGCGGGCCAAGAGACCCAGTACTTC. It codes for CASSVGDRAGQETQYF.

The chain is built from TRBV5-4 and TRBJ2-7; D is perhaps TRBD2 (5 bases). With 0 bases removed from V and 6 bases from J, the gap between germline ends came to 16 bases. Germline V gene data show CDR1 as SGHNT and CDR2 as YYREEE (reference sequence). The CDR3 runs to 15 residues. Here the CDR3 DNA reads TGTGCCAGCAGCTTGGGAGGGCAGATTAAACCCGAGCAGTACTTC. Its protein is CASSLGGQIKPEQYF. Combining the CDR3 with reference TRBV5-4 and TRBJ2-7 gives the whole variable domain ETGVTQSPTHLIKTRGQQVTLRCSSQSGHNTVSWYQQALGQGPQFIFQYYREEENGRGNFPPRFSGLQFPNYSSELNVNALELDDSALYLCASSLGGQIKPEQYFGPGTRLTVT.

The rearrangement uses TRBV19 and TRBJ2-7; 10 nucleotides agree with TRBD1. J was trimmed by 2 bases and V by 0 bases; bases with no gene match: 1. CDR1 and CDR2 from the germline V gene are LNHDA and SQIVND (reference sequence). This CDR3 comprises 15 residues. The DNA of the CDR3 is TGTGCCAGTAGTATAGATGGGACAGGGGCCTACGAGCAGTACTTC. Translating gives CASSIDGTGAYEQYF.

The chain recombines TRBV11-3 with TRBJ2-3; 11 positions match TRBD2. Germline CDR1 SGHNT, CDR2 YENEEA. J was trimmed by 4 bases and V by 5 bases; bases with no gene match: 5. The CDR3 is made up of 15 amino acids. The CDR3 region is CASSQGTSGADTQYF. CDR3 sequence (DNA): TGTGCCAGCAGCCAGGGGACTAGCGGCGCAGATACGCAGTATTTT.

The J gene is TRBJ1-1, the V gene TRBV7-6; a weak D match, TRBD1 (5 bases). CDR1 SGHVS and CDR2 FNYEAQ come from the germline V gene. This CDR3 region has 16 residues. V lost 1 base and J 3 bases, leaving 15 bases between the germline ends. Here the CDR3 DNA reads TGTGCCAGCAGCTTAGGGACCGACGACAGATACACTGAAGCTTTCTTT. Translated: CASSLGTDDRYTEAFF.

The rearrangement uses TRBV19 and TRBJ1-1, with TRBD1 as a possible D gene (6 bases). There are 16 residues in the CDR3. Per the germline V gene, CDR1 is LNHDA and CDR2 is SQIVND (reference sequence). Trimming removed 6 bases from V and 2 bases from J, with 19 bases in between. The CDR3 spells CASSTAGVGRNTEAFF. CDR3 nucleotide sequence: TGTGCCAGTAGCACAGCAGGGGTAGGGAGAAACACTGAAGCTTTCTTT.

This clone was recorded a few times. The J gene is TRBJ2-5, the V gene TRBV5-4; possible D gene TRBD1, 5 bases. The CDR3 loop spans 14 amino acids. The V gene lost 2 bases and the J gene lost 2 bases, with 10 bases spanning the gap. Per germline, CDR1 SGHNT and CDR2 YYREEE (reference sequence). CDR3 protein: CASSLQDDQETQYF. CDR3 nucleotide sequence: TGTGCCAGCAGCTTACAGGACGATCAAGAGACCCAGTACTTC.

This chain joins TRBV4-1 and TRBJ2-3; D is possibly TRBD2 (6 bases). Trimming took 0 bases from V and 4 from J, leaving 11 bases between them. CDR1 is MGHRA and CDR2 is YSYEKL in the germline V gene. CDR3 length: 15 residues. Written as DNA, the CDR3 is TGCGCCAGCAGCCAAGAGGGGGGTCGCGCAGATACGCAGTATTTT. It yields the protein CASSQEGGRADTQYF.

The chain uses TRBV6-1 and TRBJ1-5, with unresolved D. The CDR3 runs to 14 residues. Trimming removed 2 bases from V and 9 bases from J, with 14 bases in between. Germline CDR1 reads MNHNS; CDR2 reads SASEGT. The CDR3 here is CASSESFLIWPQHF. The DNA for the CDR3 is TGTGCCAGCAGTGAATCTTTTCTAATCTGGCCCCAGCATTTT.

This clone has only a few counts. This chain uses TRBV9 with TRBJ1-6; the match to TRBD1 covers 9 bases. CDR1 is SGDLS and CDR2 is YYNGEE in the germline V gene. V trimming: 0 bases; J trimming: 6 bases; junction bases outside the gene matches: 4. The CDR3 consists of 16 residues. The CDR3 coding sequence is TGTGCCAGCAGCGTAGCTCTGGGACAGGGTAATTCACCCCTCCACTTT. As protein: CASSVALGQGNSPLHF.

This clone was seen once. Written as DNA, the CDR3 is TGTGCCAGCAGCCTGAGGGCTCCCCCCACGAGGCAGTATTTT. It encodes CASSLRAPPTRQYF. This rearrangement joins TRBV7-6 to TRBJ2-3; weak D call: TRBD2 (5 bases). CDR1 and CDR2 from the germline V gene are SGHVS and FNYEAQ. Trimming left V 5 bases short and J 11 bases short, with 20 bases between. The CDR3 totals 14 residues.